Detailed here is one T cell receptor beta chain. CDR3 length: 14 residues. Trimming stripped 8 bases from V and 1 base from J, with 14 bases between. CDR1 and CDR2 from the germline V gene are KGHSH and LQKENI. Generated by immunoSEQ multiplex PCR, the TCRdb table keeps only in-frame clones and is missing some. The sample records about 1.1 million clones, around three quarters being singletons. This record comes from a study of shared clonotypes between healthy human individuals. This TCR came from a young man in good health. Some clones in this sample may be carry-over from other donors' samples. The material sequenced was memory CD4+ T cells from PBMCs. Described subset: CD45RA-negative fraction. The chain couples TRBV18 to TRBJ1-1; no firm D call. The CDR3 DNA is TGTGCCAGCATTAACGGGATTGCGAACACTGAAGCTTTCTTT. Its protein is CASINGIANTEAFF. Complete variable domain (other parts from reference TRBV18 and TRBJ1-1): NAGVMQNPRHLVRRRGQEARLRCSPMKGHSHVYWYRQLPEEGLKFMVYLQKENIIDESGMPKERFSAEFPKEGPSILRIQQVVRGDSAAYFCASINGIANTEAFFGQGTRLTVV.